This T cell receptor (beta chain) originates from a study of CD8+CD57+ T cells in acquired aplastic anemia. Whole-study findings and limits: The same twenty-nine CD8+ CDR3 sequences occurred in patients and in controls. In CD8+ cells, Simpson's diversity showed no significant difference between patients and controls.

Researchers used genomic DNA as the template to profile TCR beta VDJ and CDR3. From the reads, TCRdb called clonotypes with MiXCR, one entry per CDR3 protein. Of about 290,000 distinct CDR3 sequences in the sample, roughly 59% are singletons; the top ten hold roughly 1.2%. Ten or more counts support this clonotype. Its cognate antigen is unknown. Germline CDR1 is SQVTM and CDR2 is ANQGSEA. V was clipped by 4 bases and J by 2 bases, with 6 bases between them. The CDR3 runs 12 residues. CD8+CD57+ cell expansion had been shown by flow cytometry in patients chosen for sequencing. The material sequenced was sorted CD4+, CD8+, or CD8+CD57+ T cells (not recorded which) from PBMCs. This sequence originates from a human donor with aplastic anemia. This chain uses TRBV29-1 with TRBJ1-3; tentatively, D is TRBD1 (5 bases). The CDR3 coding sequence is TGCAGCGTTGCGGGGGCTGGAAACACCATATATTTT. This sequence encodes CSVAGAGNTIYF.